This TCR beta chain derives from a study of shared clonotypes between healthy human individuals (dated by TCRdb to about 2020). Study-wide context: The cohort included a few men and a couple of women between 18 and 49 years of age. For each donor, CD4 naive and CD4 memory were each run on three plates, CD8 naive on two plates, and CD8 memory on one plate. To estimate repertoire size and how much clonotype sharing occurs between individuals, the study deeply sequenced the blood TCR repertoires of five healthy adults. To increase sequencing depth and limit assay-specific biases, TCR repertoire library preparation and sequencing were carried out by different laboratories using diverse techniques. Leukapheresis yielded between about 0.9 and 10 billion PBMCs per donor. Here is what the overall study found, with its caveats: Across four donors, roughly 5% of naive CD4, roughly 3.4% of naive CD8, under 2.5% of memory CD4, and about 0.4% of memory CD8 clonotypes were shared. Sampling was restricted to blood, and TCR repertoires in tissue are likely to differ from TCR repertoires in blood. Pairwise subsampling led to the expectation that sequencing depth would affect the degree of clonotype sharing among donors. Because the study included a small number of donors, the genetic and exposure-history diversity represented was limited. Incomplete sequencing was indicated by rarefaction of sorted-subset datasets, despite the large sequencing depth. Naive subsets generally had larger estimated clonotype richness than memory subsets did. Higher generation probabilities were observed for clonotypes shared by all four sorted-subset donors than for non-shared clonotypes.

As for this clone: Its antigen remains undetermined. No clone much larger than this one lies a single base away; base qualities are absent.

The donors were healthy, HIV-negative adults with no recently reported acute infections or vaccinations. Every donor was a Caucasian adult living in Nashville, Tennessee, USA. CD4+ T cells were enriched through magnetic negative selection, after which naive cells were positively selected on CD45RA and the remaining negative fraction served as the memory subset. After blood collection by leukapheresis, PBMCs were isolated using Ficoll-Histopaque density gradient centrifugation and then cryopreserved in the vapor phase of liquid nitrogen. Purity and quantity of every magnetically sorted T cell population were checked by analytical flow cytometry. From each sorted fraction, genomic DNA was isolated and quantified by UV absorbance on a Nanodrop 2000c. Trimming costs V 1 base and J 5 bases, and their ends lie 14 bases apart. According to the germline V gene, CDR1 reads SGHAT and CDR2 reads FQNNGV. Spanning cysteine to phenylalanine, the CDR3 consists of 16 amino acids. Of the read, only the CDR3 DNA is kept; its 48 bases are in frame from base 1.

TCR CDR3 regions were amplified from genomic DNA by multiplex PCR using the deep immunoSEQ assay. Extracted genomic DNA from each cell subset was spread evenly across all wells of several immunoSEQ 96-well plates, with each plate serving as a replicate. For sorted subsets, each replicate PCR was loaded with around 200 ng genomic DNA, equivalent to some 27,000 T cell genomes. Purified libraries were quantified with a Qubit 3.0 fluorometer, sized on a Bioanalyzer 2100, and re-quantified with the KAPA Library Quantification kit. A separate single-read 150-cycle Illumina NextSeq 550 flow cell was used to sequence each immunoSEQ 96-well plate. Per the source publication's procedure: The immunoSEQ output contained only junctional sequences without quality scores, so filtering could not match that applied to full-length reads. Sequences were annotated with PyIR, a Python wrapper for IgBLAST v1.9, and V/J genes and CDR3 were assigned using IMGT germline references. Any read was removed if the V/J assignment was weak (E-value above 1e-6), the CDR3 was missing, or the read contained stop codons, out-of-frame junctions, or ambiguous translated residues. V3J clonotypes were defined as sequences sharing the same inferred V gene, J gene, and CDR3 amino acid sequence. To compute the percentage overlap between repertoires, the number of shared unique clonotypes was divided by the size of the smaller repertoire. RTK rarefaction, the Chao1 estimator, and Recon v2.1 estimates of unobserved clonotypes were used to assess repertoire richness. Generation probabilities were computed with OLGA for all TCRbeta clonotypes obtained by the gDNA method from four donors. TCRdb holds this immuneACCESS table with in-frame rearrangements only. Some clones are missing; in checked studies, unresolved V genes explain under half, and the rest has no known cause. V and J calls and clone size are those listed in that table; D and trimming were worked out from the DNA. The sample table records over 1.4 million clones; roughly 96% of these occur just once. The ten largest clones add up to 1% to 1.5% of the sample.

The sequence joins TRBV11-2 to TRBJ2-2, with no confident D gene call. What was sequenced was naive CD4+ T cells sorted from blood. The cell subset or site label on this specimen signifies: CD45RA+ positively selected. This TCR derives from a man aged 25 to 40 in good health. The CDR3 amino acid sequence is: CASSLGVRSSTGELFF. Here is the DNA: TGTGCCAGCAGCTTAGGTGTCAGGTCGAGTACCGGGGAGCTGTTTTTT.